The 26 T cell receptor beta chains given below trace back to one sample, sequenced in a study of blood T cell repertoires in COVID-19. TCRdb's table, derived via immunoSEQ multiplex PCR, lists solely in-frame clones and lacks some. The table lists some 100,000 clones, about 88% of them singletons, with about 5% in the top ten. Source material: peripheral blood. The receptors were gathered from a woman of 80 years or more with active COVID-19.

The V and J genes are TRBV3-1 (or the pseudogene TRBV3-2) and TRBJ2-1; TRBD1 might be the D (6 bases). The germline V gene encodes CDR1 LGHDT and CDR2 YNNKEL (reference sequence). Trimming removed 2 bases at V and 6 bases at J, with 14 bases between. The CDR3 sequence is 15 residues long. CDR3 sequence reads: CASSQSLGQANEQFF. DNA of the CDR3: TGTGCCAGCAGCCAATCATTGGGACAAGCCAATGAGCAGTTCTTC.

The chain has TRBV5-8 and TRBJ2-5, with D perhaps TRBD2 (5 bases). The CDR3 has 15 residues. V lost 4 bases to trimming and J lost 5 bases, with 18 bases between them. In germline, CDR1 is SGHTS, CDR2 YDEGEE. CDR3 nucleotide sequence: TGTGCCAGCAGCCCCGGGAAGATCACGTTGGAGACCCAGTACTTC. Residues: CASSPGKITLETQYF.

Points on this clone: No DNA is shown, since the ends of the CDR3 on it are uncertain; the CDR3 is the one TCRdb lists. The sample carries other DNA sequences with the same CDR3. CDR3 region: CASSFGRGIFEQYF. The chain couples TRBV6-5 to TRBJ2-7; the table's D call TRBD1 went unverified against the DNA. The V gene's germline CDR1 is MNHEY and CDR2 SVGAGI. With termini counted, the CDR3 has 14 amino acids.

V and J are TRBV18 and TRBJ2-4; TRBD1 matches at 11 bases. In germline, CDR1 is KGHSH, CDR2 LQKENI. After removal of 2 bases from V and 10 bases from J, the junction contained 13 bases not matched to a gene. The CDR3 extends over 17 amino acids. The CDR3 sequence is CASSPSPGTGGFGIQYF. CDR3 DNA sequence: TGTGCCAGCTCACCATCCCCCGGGACAGGGGGATTTGGGATTCAGTACTTC.

V and J are TRBV5-1 and TRBJ2-5, with 8 bases lining up with TRBD1. The CDR3 sequence is 15 residues long. CDR1 is SGHRS, CDR2 YFSETQ, per germline. V dropped 4 bases and J dropped 4; count of bases not matched to a gene: 9. CDR3 amino acids: CASSPRTGWGETQYF. CDR3 sequence (DNA): TGCGCCAGCAGCCCCAGGACAGGGTGGGGAGAGACCCAGTACTTC.

The chain joins TRBV5-4 to TRBJ2-2, with D perhaps matching TRBD2 (6 bases). The CDR3 spans 15 residues. The V gene's germline CDR1 is SGHNT and CDR2 YYREEE (reference sequence). Trimming cost V 0 bases and J 4 bases, with 10 bases left between them. CDR3 sequence (DNA): TGTGCCAGCAGCTTGGATAGCGGTACCACCGGGGAGCTGTTTTTT. Its translation is CASSLDSGTTGELFF.

J is TRBJ2-7 and V is TRBV6-2 or TRBV6-3; TRBD2 is a possible D gene (5 bases). Germline V gene sequence: CDR1 MNHEY, CDR2 SVGEGT. Trimming took 6 bases from V and 1 from J, leaving 10 bases between them. CDR3 length equals 13 residues. CDR3 sequence: CASSRGISYEQYF. In DNA, the CDR3 is TGTGCCAGCAGCAGAGGGATATCCTACGAGCAGTACTTC.

In its sample, this clone was seen once. The rearrangement uses TRBV27 and TRBJ1-5; D possibly corresponds to TRBD1 (6 bases). The CDR3 loop spans 14 amino acids. CDR1 is MNHEY, CDR2 SMNVEV, per germline (reference sequence). V was cut by 6 bases and J by 6 bases, with 15 bases left in between. In nucleotides, the CDR3 is TGTGCCAGCAGAACACGGACAGAAGGTCAGCCCCAGCATTTT. Residues: CASRTRTEGQPQHF.

In this sample, this clone turned up once. CDR3 DNA: TGTGCCAGCAGAAGGGGTCTCGGGAACACCATATATTTT. Residues: CASRRGLGNTIYF. The genes are TRBV28 and TRBJ1-3; a possible D gene is TRBD1 (5 bases). The length of the CDR3 is 13 residues. Deletions cut 6 bases from V and 7 bases from J, with 13 bases between. Germline-derived CDR1 and CDR2 are MDHEN and SYDVKM.

The chain recombines TRBV28 with TRBJ2-1; TRBD2 aligns across 8 bases. J was trimmed by 5 bases and V by 3 bases; bases with no gene match: 6. CDR1 is MDHEN and CDR2 is SYDVKM in the germline V gene. CDR3 size: 15 residues. For the CDR3, the DNA is TGTGCCAGCAGTTTTGGTCTAGCGGGCCACAATGAGCAGTTCTTC. This encodes CASSFGLAGHNEQFF.

V is TRBV18 and J is TRBJ1-5; 8 positions agree with TRBD1. V dropped 2 bases and J dropped 6; count of bases not matched to a gene: 6. Germline V gene lookup returns CDR1 KGHSH and CDR2 LQKENI. This CDR3 has 15 residues. CDR3 in amino acids: CASSPTQGAGQPQHF. The DNA of the CDR3 is TGTGCCAGCTCACCAACTCAGGGGGCGGGTCAGCCCCAGCATTTT.

The V and J genes are TRBV10-3 and TRBJ2-2; 8 nucleotides match TRBD1. CDR1 ENHRY and CDR2 SYGVKD come from the germline V gene. The V segment lost 11 bases and the J segment 5 bases; nucleotides outside the gene matches: 7. The CDR3 has 13 amino acids. The DNA for the CDR3 is TGTGCCTCACAGGGGGTGGGGACCGGGGAGCTGTTTTTT. It codes for CASQGVGTGELFF.

The chain couples TRBV7-2 to TRBJ2-5; 8 nucleotides agree with TRBD1. Germline V gene data show CDR1 as SGHTA and CDR2 as FQGNSA. This CDR3 contains 15 residues. V lost 1 base to trimming and J lost 3 bases; unmatched junction nucleotides: 4. The CDR3 bases are TGTGCCAGCAGCTTAGTCCCGACAGGGGAAGAGACCCAGTACTTC. Its protein is CASSLVPTGEETQYF.

V and J are TRBV19 and TRBJ1-1; D unresolved. The CDR3 length is 14 residues. The germline V gene has CDR1 LNHDA and CDR2 SQIVND (reference sequence). The V end lost 0 bases, the J end lost 1 base, and 6 bases lay between the germline ends. The CDR3 here is CASSIDSGNTEAFF. The CDR3, as DNA: TGTGCCAGTAGTATAGACAGCGGGAACACTGAAGCTTTCTTT.

This chain joins TRBV5-1 and TRBJ2-1; maybe TRBD1 (5 bases). Germline CDR1 SGHRS, CDR2 YFSETQ. The V end was cut by 4 bases, the J end by 6 bases, with 20 bases between. CDR3 length: 16 residues. This chain's CDR3 is CASSIPSGNSLNEQFF. CDR3 DNA sequence: TGCGCCAGCAGCATTCCCTCAGGGAATTCTCTCAATGAGCAGTTCTTC.

The chain carries TRBV11-2 and TRBJ2-2, with TRBD1 as a possible D gene (6 bases). The V gene's germline CDR1 is SGHAT and CDR2 FQNNGV. Trimming removed 2 bases from V and 0 bases from J, with 10 bases in between. The CDR3 contains 16 residues. CDR3 DNA sequence: TGTGCCAGCAGCTTATCTGGGGGCGCGAACACCGGGGAGCTGTTTTTT. Translating gives CASSLSGGANTGELFF.

This chain connects TRBV19 to TRBJ1-2; no clear D. Germline CDR1 is LNHDA and CDR2 is SQIVND (reference sequence). Trimming stripped 3 bases from V and 2 bases from J, with 10 bases between. The CDR3 extends over 14 amino acids. CDR3 loop: CASSMADTNYGYTF. DNA of the CDR3: TGTGCCAGTAGTATGGCCGACACCAACTATGGCTACACCTTC.

The chain combines TRBV11-2 with TRBJ2-1; weak D call: TRBD1 (5 bases). The germline gives CDR1 SGHAT, CDR2 FQNNGV. CDR3 length equals 16 residues. Trimming removed 5 bases from V and 0 bases from J, with 14 bases in between. CDR3: CASSRNGAISYNEQFF. In nucleotides, the CDR3 is TGTGCCAGCAGCCGAAATGGGGCCATCTCCTACAATGAGCAGTTCTTC.

This clone was seen a single time. The V and J genes are TRBV27 and TRBJ2-3; 8 bases are shared with TRBD1. The CDR3 covers 18 residues. Germline CDR1 MNHEY, CDR2 SMNVEV (reference sequence). With 4 bases clipped from V and 3 bases from J, the junction kept 15 bases outside the gene matches. The CDR3 bases are TGTGCCAGCAGTTCGCTACAACCGTCAGGGGGCGCAACAGATACGCAGTATTTT. It is translated as CASSSLQPSGGATDTQYF.

The gene calls are TRBV30 and TRBJ2-1; the D gene is possibly TRBD2 (6 bases). V lost 0 bases and J 10 bases, leaving 13 bases between the germline ends. The CDR3 is made up of 13 amino acids. CDR1 and CDR2 (germline): GTSNPN, SVGIG (reference sequence). CDR3 sequence reads: CAWSVQVGGEQFF. DNA for the CDR3: TGTGCCTGGAGTGTACAGGTTGGGGGGGAGCAGTTCTTC. Supplemented by reference TRBV30 and TRBJ2-1, the full variable domain reads SQTIHQWPATLVQPVGSPLSLECTVEGTSNPNLYWYRQAAGRGLQLLFYSVGIGQISSEVPQNLSASRPQDRQFILSSKKLLLSDSGFYLCAWSVQVGGEQFFGPGTRLTVL.

This clone has a single count. This sequence joins TRBV6-6 and TRBJ1-5; TRBD1 aligns across 10 bases. From germline, CDR1 is MNHNY and CDR2 SVGAGI (reference sequence). Trimming at V came to 6 bases and at J to 6 bases, leaving 2 bases not matched to a gene. CDR3 size: 13 residues. The CDR3: CASRGQGSQPQHF. The CDR3 DNA sequence: TGTGCCAGCAGGGGACAGGGGAGTCAGCCCCAGCATTTT.

This clone turned up a few times. The rearrangement joins TRBV20-1 to TRBJ2-5, with D maybe TRBD1 (6 bases). Deletions cut 3 bases from V and 1 base from J, with 9 bases between. Germline CDR1 is DFQATT and CDR2 is SNEGSKA (reference sequence). The CDR3 is 13 residues long. CDR3 DNA sequence: TGCAGTGCTAGTTCCAGGGGCCAAGAGACCCAGTACTTC. Translation: CSASSRGQETQYF.

The chain joins TRBV12-5 to TRBJ2-7; TRBD2 agrees at 13 bases. Germline CDR1 reads LGHNT; CDR2 reads FRNRAP. Trimming cost V 0 bases and J 5 bases; bases outside gene matches: 4. The CDR3 spans 16 residues. CDR3 amino acids: CASGLVGTSGNHEQYF. CDR3 DNA sequence: TGTGCTAGTGGTTTGGTCGGGACTAGCGGGAACCACGAGCAGTACTTC.

The V and J genes are TRBV2 and TRBJ2-4, with 7 bases aligning to TRBD2. Germline CDR1 and CDR2: SNHLY and FYNNEI. The CDR3 is 16 amino acids. Trimming took 2 bases from V and 6 from J; bases not matched to a gene: 10. CDR3 loop: CASSERAGEGRNIQYF. The DNA of the CDR3 is TGTGCCAGCAGTGAACGTGCGGGAGAGGGGAGAAACATTCAGTACTTC.

V is TRBV27 and J is TRBJ2-1, with D possibly matching TRBD1 (6 bases). Germline assignment: CDR1 MNHEY and CDR2 SMNVEV (reference sequence). The CDR3 runs 14 residues. Between the trimmed V and J ends, which lost 3 bases and 6 bases, there was a span of 12 bases. CDR3 loop: CASSLDRITNEQFF. The CDR3 DNA is TGTGCCAGCAGTTTGGACAGAATAACCAATGAGCAGTTCTTC.

The chain employs TRBV5-6 and TRBJ1-3, with TRBD1 matching 9 bases. The CDR3 has 15 residues. V dropped 3 bases and J dropped 4; count of bases not matched to a gene: 5. CDR1 SGHDT and CDR2 YYEEEE come from the germline V gene. CDR3 nucleotide sequence: TGTGCCAGCAGCTCAATGACAGGGGGAGGAAACACCATATATTTT. As protein: CASSSMTGGGNTIYF.